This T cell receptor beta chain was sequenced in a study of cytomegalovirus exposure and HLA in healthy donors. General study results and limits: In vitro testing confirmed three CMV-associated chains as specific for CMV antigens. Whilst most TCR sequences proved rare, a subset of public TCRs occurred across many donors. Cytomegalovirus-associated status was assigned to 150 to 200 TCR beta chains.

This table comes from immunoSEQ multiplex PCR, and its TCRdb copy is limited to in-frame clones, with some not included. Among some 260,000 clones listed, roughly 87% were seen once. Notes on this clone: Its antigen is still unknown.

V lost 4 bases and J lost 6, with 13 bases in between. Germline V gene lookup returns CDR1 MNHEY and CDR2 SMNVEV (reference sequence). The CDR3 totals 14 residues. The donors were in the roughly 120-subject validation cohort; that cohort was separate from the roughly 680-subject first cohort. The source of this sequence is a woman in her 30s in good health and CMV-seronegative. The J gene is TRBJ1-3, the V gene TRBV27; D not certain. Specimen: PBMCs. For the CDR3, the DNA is TGTGCCAGCAGTTCGGGGTTGGCGATAAACACCATATATTTT. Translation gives CASSSGLAINTIYF.